This T cell receptor beta chain was sequenced for a study of blood T cell repertoires in COVID-19. Study details: Italy, Spain and the United States were the sources of the convalescent and acute COVID-19 samples.

Clones were read by immunoSEQ multiplex PCR, and TCRdb kept only the in-frame ones, dropping some. The repertoire has 150,000 to 200,000 clones, around 86% of them found once; the top ten carry about 6.5%. The germline V and J ends were trimmed by 1 base and 0 bases, with 13 bases remaining between them. This CDR3 has 17 amino acids. The germline CDR1 and CDR2 sequences are LNHDA and SQIVND (reference sequence). The gene calls are TRBV19 and TRBJ2-4; D uncertain. The sequencing sample was made of peripheral blood. The TCR sequence derives from a woman aged 80 or older in a cohort sampled during active or convalescent COVID-19. This chain's CDR3 is CASSIVNSYLAKNIQYF. Written as DNA, the CDR3 is TGTGCCAGTAGTATAGTGAACAGCTATCTAGCCAAAAACATTCAGTACTTC.